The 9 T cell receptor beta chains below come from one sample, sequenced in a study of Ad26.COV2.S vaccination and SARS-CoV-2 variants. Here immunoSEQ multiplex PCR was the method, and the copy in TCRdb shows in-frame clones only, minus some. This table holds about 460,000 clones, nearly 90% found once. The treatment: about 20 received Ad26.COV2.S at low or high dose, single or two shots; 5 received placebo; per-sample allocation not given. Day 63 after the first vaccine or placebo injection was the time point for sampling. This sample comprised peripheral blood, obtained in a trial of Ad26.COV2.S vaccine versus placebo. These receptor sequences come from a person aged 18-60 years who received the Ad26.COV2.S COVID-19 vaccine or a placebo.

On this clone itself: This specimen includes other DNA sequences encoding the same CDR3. The chain's CDR3 is CASSPDSDYGYTF. The CDR3 bases are TGCGCCAGCAGTCCCGATAGCGACTATGGCTACACCTTC. The V call is TRBV5-1, the J call TRBJ1-2; no definite D call. V lost 5 bases and J 3 bases, leaving 11 bases between the germline ends. The CDR3 is made up of 13 amino acids. Germline lookup yields CDR1 SGHRS and CDR2 YFSETQ.

CDR3 coding DNA: TGTGCCAGCAGCCCGAGGACGGCTAGCACAGATACGCAGTATTTT. Translation gives CASSPRTASTDTQYF. This rearrangement joins TRBV7-9 to TRBJ2-3; D remains unclear. Deletions cut 5 bases from V and 0 bases from J, with 12 bases between. Germline V CDR1 and CDR2: SEHNR, FQNEAQ (reference sequence). This CDR3 is 15 amino acids long.

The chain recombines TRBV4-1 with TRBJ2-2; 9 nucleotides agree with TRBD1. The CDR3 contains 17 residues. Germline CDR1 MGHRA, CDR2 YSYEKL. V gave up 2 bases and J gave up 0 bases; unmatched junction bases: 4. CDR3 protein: CASSQPGQGANTGELFF. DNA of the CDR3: TGCGCCAGCAGCCAACCGGGACAGGGCGCGAACACCGGGGAGCTGTTTTTT.

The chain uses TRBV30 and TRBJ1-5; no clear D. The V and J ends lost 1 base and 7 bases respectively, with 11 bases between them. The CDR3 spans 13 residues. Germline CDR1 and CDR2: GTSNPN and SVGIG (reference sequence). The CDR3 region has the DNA TGTGCCTGGAGTGAAGAGGGAGACCAGCCCCAGCATTTT. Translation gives CAWSEEGDQPQHF.

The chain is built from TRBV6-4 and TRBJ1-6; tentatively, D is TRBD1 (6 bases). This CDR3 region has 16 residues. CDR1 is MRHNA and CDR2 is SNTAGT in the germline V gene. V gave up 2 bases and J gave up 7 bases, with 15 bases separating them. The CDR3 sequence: CASSDPFRQENSPLHF. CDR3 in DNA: TGTGCCAGCAGTGACCCGTTTAGACAGGAAAATTCACCCCTCCACTTT.

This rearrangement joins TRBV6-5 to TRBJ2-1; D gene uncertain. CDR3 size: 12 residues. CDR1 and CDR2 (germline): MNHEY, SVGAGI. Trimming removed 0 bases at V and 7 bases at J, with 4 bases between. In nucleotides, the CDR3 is TGTGCCAGCAGTTACTCCCCAAATGAGCAGTTCTTC. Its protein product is CASSYSPNEQFF.

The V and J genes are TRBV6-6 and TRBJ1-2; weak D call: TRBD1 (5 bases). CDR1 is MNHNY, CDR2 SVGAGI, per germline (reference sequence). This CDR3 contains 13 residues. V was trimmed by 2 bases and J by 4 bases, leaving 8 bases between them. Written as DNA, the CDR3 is TGTGCCAGCAGTTACAGAGGGGTCTATGGCTACACCTTC. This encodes CASSYRGVYGYTF.

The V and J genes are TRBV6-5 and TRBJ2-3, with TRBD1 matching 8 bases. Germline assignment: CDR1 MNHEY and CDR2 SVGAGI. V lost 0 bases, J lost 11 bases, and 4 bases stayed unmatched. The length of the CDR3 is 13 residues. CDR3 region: CASSYSRDRGQYF. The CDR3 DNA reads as TGTGCCAGCAGTTACTCGAGAGACAGGGGGCAGTATTTT.

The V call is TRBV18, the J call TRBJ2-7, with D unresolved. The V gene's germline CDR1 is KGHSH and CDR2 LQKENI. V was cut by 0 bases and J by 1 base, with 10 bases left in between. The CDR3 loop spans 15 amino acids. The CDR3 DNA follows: TGTGCCAGCTCACCACCTAGCATCGAATCCTACGAGCAGTACTTC. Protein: CASSPPSIESYEQYF.